This TCR beta chain appears in the sequencing data of a study of blood T cell repertoires in COVID-19 (dated by TCRdb to the early 2020s). At the level of the whole study: Collaborator samples came from the United States, Italy and Spain and covered acute and convalescent phases of COVID-19. The material from the prospective study consisted of cDNA or gDNA derived from T cells, B-cell-depleted T cells, or PBMCs. Subjects who had been exposed to COVID-19, were actively infected with it, or had recovered from it provided the deeply sampled blood TCRbeta repertoires that made up the dataset. The repertoires were released in a freely available public database meant as a resource for research on the immune response to SARS-CoV-2. Samples were obtained from the ongoing ImmuneRACE study (first 160 participants) and from over a thousand subjects provided by 6 global collaborators. A de-identified subject ID, COVID-19 status, age in years and sex were almost always included in the sample metadata. Where available, HLA class I and class II types were obtained from metadata supplied by the sample provider rather than from assay-based typing. Results and caveats for the whole study, not just this receptor: The amount of clinical and demographic metadata varied by source and participant and was provided uncurated.

The collaborating institutions used their own protocols to collect whole blood in K2EDTA tubes. For TCRbeta analysis, collaborator samples were shipped as frozen whole blood, as isolated PBMCs, or as DNA extracted from either sample type. The immunoSEQ Assay, a bias-controlled multiplex PCR, was used to amplify TCRbeta CDR3 regions from genomic DNA. The original methods were these. The number of nucleated cells in each sample was estimated from the amplification of reference gene primers within the assay. To quantify the absolute abundance of each unique TCRbeta CDR3 rearrangement, sequence reads were collapsed and filtered. For each sample, productive Simpson clonality was calculated as the square root of Simpson's diversity index over productive rearrangements. The table comes from immuneACCESS by way of TCRdb, which keeps in-frame sequences with V and J called. Part of the clones is missing from these tables; in studies checked, under half for an unresolved V gene and the rest for unknown reasons. V and J calls and clone size are given by that table; D and trimming were obtained from the DNA. A total of 120,000 or so clones appear in this sample, around four fifths of them only once. The ten top clones hold around 25% of the sample.

Including the terminal cysteine and phenylalanine, the CDR3 comprises 16 residues. The only DNA kept is the CDR3, 48 bases in frame from the first base. According to the germline V gene, CDR1 reads SGHRS and CDR2 reads YFSETQ. V has 4 bases trimmed and J has 0 bases trimmed; junction bases matching no gene number 8. As for this clone: Its specific antigen is unknown. No base quality information exists; no much larger clone differs at one position.

The TCR originated in a human donor in a cohort sampled during active COVID-19. Recombination joined TRBV5-1 with TRBJ1-1, and TRBD1 matches 8 of the central bases. The sample was peripheral blood. The nucleotides read TGCGCCAGCAGCAACCGGGACAGGAGTATGAACACTGAAGCTTTCTTT. This is translated as CASSNRDRSMNTEAFF.